Listed below are T cell receptor beta chains from one sample, sequenced in a study of blood T cell repertoires in COVID-19. Using immunoSEQ multiplex PCR, the repertoire was profiled, and TCRdb retains in-frame clones only, with some absent. The sample consists of over 130,000 clones, roughly 84% of them appearing once. The sequenced sample was peripheral blood. The receptors shown here come from a man aged 30 to 45 with COVID-19, enrolled during active disease. CDR3s leave out the opening cysteine and the closing phenylalanine or tryptophan. Each record gives: V gene, CDR3 protein.

>TRBV18
ASSPGTEPYEQY
>TRBV28
ATEGQGDYEQY
>TRBV7-9
ASLSGRVTDTQY
>TRBV5-6
ASSPDTSYEQY
>TRBV5-4
ASSQGTTSYEQY
>TRBV5-4
ASSAGLAGAGEQY
>TRBV27
ASGGDFTDTQY
>TRBV12-5
ASGFIRTGENTGELF
>TRBV19
ASSIGGHYTGELF
>TRBV11-1
ASGDRGQGVEKLF
>TRBV6-4
ASSDSGGFTYEQY
>TRBV6-6
ASSLRTSGRANNEQF
>TRBV28
ASSLQGGSNQPQH
>TRBV15
ATSRDSGVQETQY
>TRBV12-2
ASRSITGKDTEAF
>TRBV6-4
ASSDSGSGGDTQY
>TRBV19
ATTDKSLPNYGYT
>TRBV1
TSSQATPPTQY
>TRBV14
ASSSRTVRNEKLF
>TRBV12-3/TRBV12-4
ASPGLAEDTQY
>TRBV28
ASTYLGQSGEQY
>TRBV7-9
ASSLVYSYEQY
>TRBV10-1
ASSEDYRGVEQY
>TRBV14
ASSRQGHNEQF
>TRBV18
ASSPPGGIYEQY
>TRBV12-5
ASGPGGLSTDTQY
>TRBV18
ASSQGENTEAF
>TRBV4-2
ASSGGLAGNLEQF
>TRBV2
ASRLAVYNEQF
>TRBV4-2
ASSQDVPREVRTGELF
>TRBV5-1
ASSSYASSAGTYEQY
>TRBV5-1
ASSLPGGTGTGELF
>TRBV3-1/TRBV3-2
ASSHPASAAF
>TRBV7-2
ASSPPAGGLDEQY
>TRBV7-2
ASSLTGDTQY
>TRBV18
ASSTTSGRARNEQF
>TRBV4-1
ASSQGGTGPLYEQY
>TRBV28
ASSLAGMAAF
>TRBV28
ASSSDRDRVRGYT
>TRBV3-1/TRBV3-2
ASSPPRAEDTGELF
>TRBV7-3
ASSTDSSSGNTIY
>TRBV6-6
ASSSTGVGGNYGYT
>TRBV7-2
ASSLGAGLRNIQY
>TRBV28
ASTTGGGFDYGYT
>TRBV9
ASSGAGRAGELF